The 32 T cell receptor beta chains given below trace back to one sample, sequenced in a study of T cells after yellow fever vaccination. From the 5' RACE reads, TCRdb called clonotypes with MiXCR, one entry per CDR3 protein. This table has 510,000 or so distinct CDR3 sequences, roughly 19% appearing once. The sample here was PBMCs, taken 15 days after the yellow fever booster vaccination. The source of these receptors is a man aged 30 to 39 who received the YFV17D yellow fever vaccine.

This clonotype has only a few counts. The chain links TRBV29-1 to TRBJ2-7; no reliable D call. V was shortened by 4 bases and J by 0 bases, with 13 bases between the two germline ends. Germline V CDR1 and CDR2: SQVTM, ANQGSEA. This CDR3 comprises 14 residues. The CDR3 protein is CSVVSSGSSYEQYF. The CDR3 region has the DNA TGCAGCGTTGTTTCGTCAGGCAGCTCCTACGAGCAGTACTTC.

The table lists this clonotype with a few counts. CDR3 protein: CSATKQAREQFF. The CDR3 DNA is TGCAGTGCTACCAAACAAGCGAGGGAGCAGTTCTTC. The V gene is TRBV20-1, the J gene TRBJ2-1; D not certain. Germline loops: CDR1 DFQATT, CDR2 SNEGSKA (reference sequence). CDR3 size: 12 residues. V gave up 4 bases and J gave up 10 bases, with 14 bases separating them.

This chain joins TRBV5-4 and TRBJ2-3; 8 nucleotides match TRBD1. The CDR3 length is 17 residues. Germline loops: CDR1 SGHNT, CDR2 YYREEE (reference sequence). J was trimmed by 2 bases and V by 4 bases; bases with no gene match: 12. CDR3 loop: CASSPLTGTGFTDTQYF. The CDR3 DNA reads TGTGCCAGCAGCCCTCTAACCGGGACAGGTTTCACAGATACGCAGTATTTT.

This sequence joins TRBV20-1 and TRBJ2-2; no clear D. The V gene's germline CDR1 is DFQATT and CDR2 SNEGSKA (reference sequence). This CDR3 has 14 amino acids. The V and J ends lost 1 base and 2 bases respectively, with 8 bases between them. The CDR3 is CSARGDTNTGELFF. CDR3 coding DNA: TGCAGTGCTAGAGGTGACACCAACACCGGGGAGCTGTTTTTT.

The table lists this clonotype with a few counts. The chain combines TRBV5-1 with TRBJ2-7; TRBD1 matches at 7 bases. Germline values: CDR1 SGHRS, CDR2 YFSETQ. The junction had 7 bases not matched to a gene; V was cut back by 2 bases and J by 5 bases. The CDR3 loop spans 14 amino acids. CDR3 residues: CASSLFSGGDEQYF. The CDR3 bases are TGCGCCAGCAGCTTATTTTCAGGGGGTGACGAGCAGTACTTC.

This clonotype was detected once. The chain carries TRBV6-1 and TRBJ1-2; the D gene is possibly TRBD1 (5 bases). V was cut by 4 bases and J by 2 bases, with 11 bases left in between. Germline V gene sequence: CDR1 MNHNS, CDR2 SASEGT. The length of the CDR3 is 14 residues. Written as DNA, the CDR3 is TGTGCCAGCAGTGGCGACGAGGGGAACTATGGCTACACCTTC. It translates to CASSGDEGNYGYTF.

The chain couples TRBV7-2 to TRBJ2-3; D possibly corresponds to TRBD2 (6 bases). Per germline, CDR1 SGHTA and CDR2 FQGNSA. The CDR3 extends over 12 amino acids. V lost 3 bases and J 7 bases, leaving 8 bases between the germline ends. CDR3: CASSLEGHTQYF. CDR3 in DNA: TGTGCCAGCAGCTTGGAGGGTCATACGCAGTATTTT. The variable domain in full, with the rest retrieved from reference TRBV7-2 and TRBJ2-3, is GAGVSQSPSNKVTEKGKDVELRCDPISGHTALYWYRQSLGQGLEFLIYFQGNSAPDKSGLPSDRFSAERTGGSVSTLTIQRTQQEDSAVYLCASSLEGHTQYFGPGTRLTVL.

This clonotype has only a few counts. The chain combines TRBV7-2 with TRBJ2-3, with D unclear. This CDR3 is 11 amino acids long. V was pared by 2 bases and J by 11 bases, with 8 bases between. Germline loops: CDR1 SGHTA, CDR2 FQGNSA. DNA for the CDR3: TGTGCCAGCAGCTTAATGAGTGTGCAGTATTTT. It yields the protein CASSLMSVQYF.

This rearrangement joins TRBV4-3 to TRBJ2-3; 7 bases map to TRBD2. V trimming: 0 bases; J trimming: 2 bases; junction bases outside the gene matches: 14. Per the germline V gene, CDR1 is LGHNA and CDR2 is YSLEER. This CDR3 region has 19 residues. The CDR3 DNA reads TGCGCCAGCAGCCAAGAGCGGACCTCGTTGGGACTAAACACAGATACGCAGTATTTT. It encodes CASSQERTSLGLNTDTQYF.

This chain links TRBV5-1 with TRBJ2-1; 7 positions match TRBD2. With V trimmed by 4 bases and J by 8 bases, 18 bases remained unmatched. Germline V CDR1 and CDR2: SGHRS, YFSETQ. The CDR3 consists of 17 residues. The CDR3 is CASSPLSSGGAGDEQFF. CDR3 bases: TGCGCCAGCAGCCCCCTGTCTAGCGGAGGGGCTGGGGATGAGCAGTTCTTC.

The sample holds a few counts of this clonotype. This chain links TRBV21-1 with TRBJ2-2; the table's D call TRBD1 went unverified against the DNA. TRBV21-1 is tagged as a pseudogene. The CDR3 loop spans 17 amino acids. CDR3 DNA: TGTGCCAGCAGCAAAGGGCGTGCAGGGACGGGCACCGGGGAGCTGTTTTTT. This sequence encodes CASSKGRAGTGTGELFF.

In this sample, this clonotype turned up a few times. The rearrangement joins TRBV5-1 to TRBJ2-1, with D maybe TRBD2 (6 bases). CDR1 is SGHRS and CDR2 is YFSETQ in the germline V gene. V was trimmed by 3 bases and J by 0 bases, leaving 22 bases between them. This CDR3 region has 19 residues. CDR3 nucleotide sequence: TGCGCCAGCAGCTCGATCTCGGCCGGGACTCCAACCTCCTACAATGAGCAGTTCTTC. Translation gives CASSSISAGTPTSYNEQFF. The variable domain in full, with the rest retrieved from reference TRBV5-1 and TRBJ2-1, is KAGVTQTPRYLIKTRGQQVTLSCSPISGHRSVSWYQQTPGQGLQFLFEYFSETQRNKGNFPGRFSGRQFSNSRSEMNVSTLELGDSALYLCASSSISAGTPTSYNEQFFGPGTRLTVL.

The chain employs TRBV28 and TRBJ2-5; D is perhaps TRBD1 (6 bases). Germline CDR1 is MDHEN and CDR2 is SYDVKM. The CDR3 has 14 amino acids. V was trimmed by 5 bases and J by 2 bases, leaving 12 bases between them. The CDR3 protein is CASSTGQLQETQYF. CDR3 bases: TGTGCCAGCAGTACTGGACAGTTACAAGAGACCCAGTACTTC.

The rearrangement uses TRBV6-1 and TRBJ2-1; tentatively, D is TRBD1 (5 bases). This CDR3 contains 16 residues. V dropped 7 bases and J dropped 2 bases, with 18 bases sitting between them. Germline CDR1 reads MNHNS; CDR2 reads SASEGT. The CDR3 spells CASIPKLPRAYNEQFF. CDR3 DNA sequence: TGTGCCAGCATCCCAAAGCTTCCCAGGGCCTACAATGAGCAGTTCTTC.

The genes are TRBV5-1 and TRBJ2-2; D ambiguous. Germline lookup yields CDR1 SGHRS and CDR2 YFSETQ. The CDR3 runs to 12 residues. The V end lost 4 bases, the J end lost 9 bases, and 10 bases lay between the germline ends. The CDR3 DNA sequence: TGCGCCAGCAGCGCGCTAGACCGGGAGCTGTTTTTT. Amino acid sequence: CASSALDRELFF.

This clonotype was counted many times. This chain joins TRBV20-1 and TRBJ2-7; the D gene is possibly TRBD1 (6 bases). The germline gives CDR1 DFQATT, CDR2 SNEGSKA (reference sequence). CDR3 length equals 13 residues. V gave up 5 bases and J gave up 2 bases, with 13 bases separating them. As DNA, the CDR3 is TGCAGTGCTCCGACCCGGGACACCTACGAGCAGTACTTC. Protein sequence: CSAPTRDTYEQYF.

This clonotype turned up a few times. The genes are TRBV6-1 and TRBJ2-4, with a possible D match to TRBD1 (7 bases). Germline loops: CDR1 MNHNS, CDR2 SASEGT. There are 17 residues in the CDR3. The ends were cut back, 2 bases at V and 3 bases at J, with 17 bases in the middle. The CDR3 coding sequence is TGTGCCAGCAGTGAATTCCCGACAGGGCGGGGCAAAAACATTCAGTACTTC. Its protein is CASSEFPTGRGKNIQYF.

The V and J genes are TRBV6-5 and TRBJ2-3, with 7 bases that match TRBD1. The CDR3 contains 18 residues. The germline V gene encodes CDR1 MNHEY and CDR2 SVGAGI. J was trimmed by 3 bases and V by 0 bases; bases with no gene match: 12. This CDR3 is CASSYSAPRDSGTDTQYF. The CDR3 nucleotides are TGTGCCAGCAGTTACTCGGCACCCCGGGACAGTGGAACAGATACGCAGTATTTT.

This clonotype was detected only a few times. The rearrangement uses TRBV12-3 or TRBV12-4 and TRBJ1-5; no firm D call. The CDR3 runs to 14 residues. Trimming left V 2 bases short and J 0 bases short, with 5 bases between. CDR3 residues: CASSLLVSNQPQHF. CDR3 nucleotide sequence: TGTGCCAGCAGTTTATTAGTTAGCAATCAGCCCCAGCATTTT.

This clonotype was observed a few times. The chain joins TRBV9 to TRBJ2-1; D possibly uses TRBD1 or TRBD2 (6 bases each). CDR3 length equals 13 residues. From germline, CDR1 is SGDLS and CDR2 YYNGEE. V was cut by 0 bases and J by 13 bases, with 14 bases left in between. Here the CDR3 reads CASSVGGGTHQFF. The DNA of the CDR3 is TGTGCCAGCAGCGTAGGCGGCGGGACACATCAGTTCTTC.

This clonotype was detected a few times. The chain carries TRBV20-1 and TRBJ2-7; TRBD2 agrees at 14 bases. The CDR3 is 16 amino acids. From germline, CDR1 is DFQATT and CDR2 SNEGSKA (reference sequence). V trimming: 3 bases; J trimming: 3 bases; junction bases outside the gene matches: 7. CDR3 sequence: CSASRGLAGANYEQYF. The DNA of the CDR3 is TGCAGTGCTAGCCGGGGACTAGCGGGAGCCAACTACGAGCAGTACTTC.

This clonotype was observed a handful of times. This chain joins TRBV5-1 and TRBJ2-1; TRBD2 might be the D (6 bases). This CDR3 is 14 amino acids long. Between the trimmed V and J ends, which lost 5 bases and 12 bases, there was a span of 21 bases. The V gene's germline CDR1 is SGHRS and CDR2 YFSETQ. CDR3 loop: CASSSSAILGGQFF. As DNA, the CDR3 is TGCGCCAGCAGTTCTAGCGCCATACTGGGTGGGCAGTTCTTC.

This clonotype is a singleton in its sample. This chain connects TRBV12-3 or TRBV12-4 to TRBJ2-1, with D perhaps matching TRBD2 (5 bases). This CDR3 is built from 14 residues. Trimming removed 6 bases from V and 0 bases from J, with 9 bases in between. CDR3 nucleotide sequence: TGTGCCAGCAGGAGGGCCAGCTCCTACAATGAGCAGTTCTTC. The encoded protein is CASRRASSYNEQFF.

This chain uses TRBV7-2 with TRBJ2-6; 7 bases map to TRBD1. With 7 bases clipped from V and 1 base from J, the junction kept 7 bases outside the gene matches. Germline V CDR1 and CDR2: SGHTA, FQGNSA. This CDR3 is built from 16 residues. CDR3 nucleotides: TGTGCCAGCACCCTGGGACAGTTTTCTGGGGCCAACGTCCTGACTTTC. Translated, it gives CASTLGQFSGANVLTF.

This sequence joins TRBV20-1 and TRBJ2-5; TRBD2 is a possible D gene (7 bases). The V and J ends lost 4 bases and 5 bases respectively, with 17 bases between them. The germline gives CDR1 DFQATT, CDR2 SNEGSKA (reference sequence). CDR3 length: 14 residues. The CDR3, as DNA: TGCAGTGCTAAGGTTTCGGGGGGCTGGGAGACCCAGTACTTC. Residues: CSAKVSGGWETQYF.

The chain is built from TRBV12-3 or TRBV12-4 and TRBJ1-3; D gene ambiguous. The CDR3 is 16 amino acids. Trimming shortened V by 7 bases and J by 2 bases, and 18 bases separated the two germline ends. The CDR3 reads CASNTRTAIPGNTIYF. The CDR3 bases are TGTGCCAGCAACACAAGGACGGCGATCCCTGGAAACACCATATATTTT.

The V call is TRBV5-1, the J call TRBJ2-7, with 7 bases fitting TRBD1. The CDR3 contains 15 residues. The V gene's germline CDR1 is SGHRS and CDR2 YFSETQ. V lost 1 base to trimming and J lost 2 bases; unmatched junction nucleotides: 6. The CDR3, as DNA: TGCGCCAGCAGCTTGAGAGGGACAGACCCCTACGAGCAGTACTTC. Translating it yields CASSLRGTDPYEQYF.

A few counts support this clonotype. Compared with germline, one end of the junction differs, possibly owing to a read error. The rearrangement joins TRBV19 to TRBJ2-7, with 14 bases identical to TRBD2. There are 14 residues in the CDR3. In germline, CDR1 is LNHDA, CDR2 SQIVND (reference sequence). CDR3 sequence (DNA): TGTGCCAGTAGTGCAACCGGGACTAGCGGGAGCTATTTCTTC. Amino acids: CASSATGTSGSYFF.

This clonotype appeared once. V is TRBV29-1 and J is TRBJ2-5, with 12 bases lining up with TRBD1. The CDR3 covers 14 residues. Losses at the gene ends were 7 bases for V and 4 bases for J; bases not matched to a gene: 7. CDR1 is SQVTM and CDR2 is ANQGSEA in the germline V gene. CDR3 coding DNA: TGCAGCGCTCAAAGGGACAGGGGGCTAGAGACCCAGTACTTC. Translating gives CSAQRDRGLETQYF. Looking up the rest from reference TRBV29-1 and TRBJ2-5 gives the full variable domain: SAVISQKPSRDICQRGTSLTIQCQVDSQVTMMFWYRQQPGQSLTLIATANQGSEATYESGFVIDKFPISRPNLTFSTLTVSNMSPEDSSIYLCSAQRDRGLETQYFGPGTRLLVL.

A few counts support this clonotype. This chain uses TRBV25-1 with TRBJ1-2; weak D call: TRBD1 (5 bases). The germline V gene has CDR1 MGHDK and CDR2 SYGVNS. Deletions cut 6 bases from V and 4 bases from J, with 9 bases between. This CDR3 contains 12 residues. The DNA of the CDR3 is TGTGCCAGCAGCAGGGTTGGCTATGGCTACACCTTC. As protein: CASSRVGYGYTF.

The genes are TRBV9 and TRBJ2-3; D tentatively fits TRBD1 or TRBD2 (5 bases each). CDR3 size: 16 residues. V lost 0 bases, J lost 5 bases, and 16 bases lay in between. CDR1 SGDLS and CDR2 YYNGEE come from the germline V gene. CDR3 residues: CASSVAMRDEVDTQYF. CDR3 DNA sequence: TGTGCCAGCAGCGTAGCTATGAGGGACGAGGTAGATACGCAGTATTTT.

The genes are TRBV19 and TRBJ2-3; D remains unclear. V was shortened by 5 bases and J by 0 bases, with 12 bases between the two germline ends. The length of the CDR3 is 15 residues. Germline CDR1 LNHDA, CDR2 SQIVND (reference sequence). The CDR3 DNA reads TGTGCCAGTAGTGTTGATTCGGCTAGCACAGATACGCAGTATTTT. Translated: CASSVDSASTDTQYF.